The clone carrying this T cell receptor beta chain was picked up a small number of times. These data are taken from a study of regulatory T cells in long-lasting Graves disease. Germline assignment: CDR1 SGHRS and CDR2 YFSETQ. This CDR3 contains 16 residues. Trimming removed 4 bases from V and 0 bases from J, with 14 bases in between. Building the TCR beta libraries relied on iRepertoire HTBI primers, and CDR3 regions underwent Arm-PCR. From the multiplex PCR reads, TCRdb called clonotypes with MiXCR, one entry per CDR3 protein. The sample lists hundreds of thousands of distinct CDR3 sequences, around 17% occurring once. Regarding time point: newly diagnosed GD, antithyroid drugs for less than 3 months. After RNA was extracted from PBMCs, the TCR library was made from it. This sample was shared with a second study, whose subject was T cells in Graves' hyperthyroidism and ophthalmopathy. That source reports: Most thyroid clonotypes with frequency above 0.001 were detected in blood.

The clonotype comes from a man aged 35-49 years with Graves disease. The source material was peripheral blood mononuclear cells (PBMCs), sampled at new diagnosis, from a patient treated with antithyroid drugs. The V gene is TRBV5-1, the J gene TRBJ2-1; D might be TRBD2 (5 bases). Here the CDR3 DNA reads TGCGCCAGCAGCGCGGGTTGGGTGGGCTCCTACAATGAGCAGTTCTTC. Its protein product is CASSAGWVGSYNEQFF.